The 8 T cell receptor beta chains below were found in one sample sequenced in a study of T cells after yellow fever vaccination. Using its own MiXCR run on the 5' RACE reads, TCRdb lists one record per CDR3 protein. Here the sample spans about 96,000 distinct CDR3 sequences, more than 7.5% being singletons. The sample consisted of CD8+ T cells not binding an NS4B(214-222) dextramer, sorted from PBMCs, taken roughly 15 days after the first yellow fever vaccination. These receptors originate from a young man who received the YFV17D yellow fever vaccine.

The J gene is TRBJ1-6, the V gene TRBV5-1, with D hard to call. There are 17 residues in the CDR3. The V gene lost 4 bases and the J gene lost 0 bases, with 14 bases spanning the gap. Germline values: CDR1 SGHRS, CDR2 YFSETQ. The CDR3 spells CASSLGRESSYNSPLHF. The CDR3 coding sequence is TGCGCCAGCAGCCTCGGACGGGAGAGCTCCTATAATTCACCCCTCCACTTT. Complete variable domain (other parts from reference TRBV5-1 and TRBJ1-6): KAGVTQTPRYLIKTRGQQVTLSCSPISGHRSVSWYQQTPGQGLQFLFEYFSETQRNKGNFPGRFSGRQFSNSRSEMNVSTLELGDSALYLCASSLGRESSYNSPLHFGNGTRLTVT.

There are a few counts of this clonotype. The chain recombines TRBV12-3 or TRBV12-4 with TRBJ2-1; D is possibly TRBD1 (6 bases). The CDR3 runs to 17 residues. Trimming left V 6 bases short and J 4 bases short, with 22 bases between. The DNA for the CDR3 is TGTGCCAGCAGCATAACACTGCAGGGGTTGGGGTACAATGAGCAGTTCTTC. The encoded protein is CASSITLQGLGYNEQFF.

This clonotype was seen a handful of times. The V and J genes are TRBV5-1 and TRBJ2-7; D not certain. V was pared by 2 bases and J by 6 bases, with 15 bases between. CDR3 length: 14 residues. Germline V gene data show CDR1 as SGHRS and CDR2 as YFSETQ. CDR3 region: CASSLTASRFEQYF. The CDR3 bases are TGCGCCAGCAGCTTAACAGCCTCCAGGTTCGAGCAGTACTTC.

Many counts were recorded for this clonotype. This chain connects TRBV5-5 to TRBJ1-1; D not resolved. Germline V gene sequence: CDR1 SGHKS, CDR2 YYEKEE (reference sequence). The CDR3 runs 15 residues. V was pared by 4 bases and J by 4 bases, with 17 bases between. For the CDR3, the DNA is TGTGCCAGCAGCCCTGGCCCTCCGGGTGGCACTGAAGCTTTCTTT. Amino acid sequence: CASSPGPPGGTEAFF.

This clonotype was detected many times. This chain connects TRBV12-3 or TRBV12-4 to TRBJ1-5, with D possibly TRBD1 on 6 matching bases. This CDR3 region has 14 residues. Trimming removed 5 bases from V and 7 bases from J, with 15 bases in between. The CDR3 here is CASSPTGKGQPQHF. The CDR3 DNA reads TGTGCCAGCAGTCCCACAGGGAAGGGACAGCCCCAGCATTTT.

This clonotype was observed a handful of times. V usage is TRBV9 and J usage is TRBJ2-1; D may correspond to TRBD1 or TRBD2 (5 bases each). The CDR3 loop spans 15 amino acids. V was clipped by 4 bases and J by 5 bases, with 16 bases between them. CDR1 and CDR2 (germline): SGDLS, YYNGEE. CDR3: CASSTLLGTHNEQFF. The CDR3 DNA reads TGTGCCAGCAGCACTCTTCTCGGGACCCACAATGAGCAGTTCTTC.

The chain employs TRBV20-1 and TRBJ2-1, with 7 bases that match TRBD2. V trimming: 0 bases; J trimming: 8 bases; junction bases outside the gene matches: 13. CDR1 is DFQATT, CDR2 SNEGSKA, per germline (reference sequence). This CDR3 is 16 amino acids long. The CDR3 DNA reads TGCAGTGCTAGAGATCCACGGGGGGTGACTTTGGATGAGCAGTTCTTC. Translation: CSARDPRGVTLDEQFF.

This clonotype was counted only a few times. The chain has TRBV6-5 and TRBJ2-7; 9 bases are shared with TRBD1. From germline, CDR1 is MNHEY and CDR2 SVGAGI. This CDR3 has 18 amino acids. The trim removed 2 bases at V and 1 base at J, leaving 12 bases unmatched. CDR3 sequence: CASSYAGQGVHTSYEQYF. Written as DNA, the CDR3 is TGTGCCAGCAGTTACGCGGGACAGGGAGTTCATACTTCCTACGAGCAGTACTTC.